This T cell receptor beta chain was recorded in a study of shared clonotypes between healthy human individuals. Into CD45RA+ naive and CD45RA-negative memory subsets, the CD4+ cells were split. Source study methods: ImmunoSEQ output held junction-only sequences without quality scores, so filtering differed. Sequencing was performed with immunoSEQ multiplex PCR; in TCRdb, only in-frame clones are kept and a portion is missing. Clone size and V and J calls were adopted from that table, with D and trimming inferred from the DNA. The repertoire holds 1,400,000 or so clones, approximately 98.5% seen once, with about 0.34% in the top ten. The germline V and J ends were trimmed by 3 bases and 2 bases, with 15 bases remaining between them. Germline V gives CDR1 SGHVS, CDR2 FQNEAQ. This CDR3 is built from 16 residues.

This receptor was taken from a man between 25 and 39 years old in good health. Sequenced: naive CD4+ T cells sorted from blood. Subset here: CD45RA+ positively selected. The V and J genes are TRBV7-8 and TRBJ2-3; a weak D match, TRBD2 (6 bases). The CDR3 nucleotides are TGTGCCAGCAGCTTCGCGCGGGTAGCGGTCACAGATACGCAGTATTTT. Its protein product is CASSFARVAVTDTQYF.